Below are 5 T cell receptor beta chains sequenced from a single sample in a study of blood T cell repertoires in COVID-19. Produced via immunoSEQ multiplex PCR; TCRdb's table is partial and in-frame only. This table has more than 250,000 clones, roughly 86% appearing once. The sequenced sample consisted of peripheral blood. Every receptor here comes from a woman between 25 and 40 years old who had recovered from COVID-19.

The chain recombines TRBV7-9 with TRBJ1-1, with a weak D call TRBD1 (5 bases). Trimming took off 1 base at V and 1 base at J, with 7 bases between the two ends. Germline V gene sequence: CDR1 SEHNR, CDR2 FQNEAQ (reference sequence). The CDR3 extends over 14 amino acids. CDR3 bases: TGTGCCAGCAGCTTAGACAGGACGAACACTGAAGCTTTCTTT. Translating it yields CASSLDRTNTEAFF.

This clone was detected only once. CDR3 residues: CAIRGTGRTDTQYF. CDR3 coding DNA: TGTGCCATCAGGGGGACAGGGAGGACAGATACGCAGTATTTT. The chain carries TRBV10-3 and TRBJ2-3; 9 bases match TRBD1. The CDR3 is 14 amino acids. Losses at the gene ends were 6 bases for V and 3 bases for J; bases not matched to a gene: 4. The germline CDR1 and CDR2 sequences are ENHRY and SYGVKD.

The chain employs TRBV29-1 and TRBJ1-2; D unresolved. The CDR3 is 13 amino acids. Germline loops: CDR1 SQVTM, CDR2 ANQGSEA. V was cut by 7 bases and J by 0 bases, with 12 bases left in between. In DNA, the CDR3 is TGCAGCGCCGTCGGAGGGACTAACTATGGCTACACCTTC. Protein product: CSAVGGTNYGYTF.

The V gene is TRBV5-1, the J gene TRBJ2-7; 7 nucleotides agree with TRBD1. The CDR3 sequence is 14 residues long. V was clipped by 3 bases and J by 0 bases; unmatched bases: 3. Germline V gene data show CDR1 as SGHRS and CDR2 as YFSETQ. The CDR3 spells CASSWTGPSYEQYF. CDR3 DNA: TGCGCCAGCAGCTGGACAGGTCCCTCCTACGAGCAGTACTTC.

The chain uses TRBV4-1 and TRBJ1-1; 8 bases line up with TRBD1. The trim removed 2 bases at V and 7 bases at J, leaving 6 bases unmatched. Germline V gene data show CDR1 as MGHRA and CDR2 as YSYEKL. This CDR3 region has 14 residues. CDR3 residues: CASSQYSGQGEAFF. CDR3 in DNA: TGCGCCAGCAGCCAATACAGCGGACAGGGTGAAGCTTTCTTT.